This T cell receptor (delta chain) was identified in a study of DNA immune sequencing with unique molecular identifiers. Study as a whole: Enriched γδ T-cell DNA input was around 90 ng; non-enriched PBMC DNA input was 1 ug. Findings and limits, study-wide: In several healthy donors, top 5 TRD clonotypes exceeded half of productive molecules.

The CDR3 spans 18 residues. V lost 0 bases, J lost 1 base, and 11 bases stayed unmatched. Germline lookup yields CDR1 NSMFDY and CDR2 ISSIKDK. Comment on this clone: The target antigen is unknown.

All 8 TRDV and 4 TRDJ genes were targeted in 32-plex amplification of genomic DNA. A 12-nucleotide UMI was added during 2 to 4 barcoding PCR cycles before adapter PCR. TCRdb called clones from the multiplex PCR reads again using CATT. The table lists some 2,000 delta-chain clones, 6.2% of them singletons. This rearrangement joins TRAV29/DV5 to TRDJ1, with 11 positions matching TRDD3. Matching the DNA to germline supplied the J gene, which TCRdb does not give. Input material: gamma-delta T cells from buffy coat blood. The receptor's source is a human donor in good health. CDR3 DNA sequence: TGTGCAGCAAGCGCGCCGTGGGGGATACGCAACCCCACCGATAAACTCATCTTT. It is translated as CAASAPWGIRNPTDKLIF.